These 21 T cell receptor beta chains share one sample of origin, sequenced in a study of control samples from healthy donors and cancer patients. Only in-frame clones appear in the TCRdb table, and some are missing; sequencing was by immunoSEQ multiplex PCR. Of about 140,000 clones listed, roughly 89% are singletons. The material sequenced was blood. The receptors come from a man younger than 30 in good health.

This clone was counted a single time. The chain links TRBV5-6 to TRBJ1-2, with 7 bases lining up with TRBD1. The J segment lost 3 bases and the V segment lost 4 bases, leaving 12 bases of the junction unmatched. The CDR3 consists of 16 residues. The V gene's germline CDR1 is SGHDT and CDR2 YYEEEE. The CDR3 sequence is CASSDGTARLDYGYTF. DNA of the CDR3: TGTGCCAGCAGCGACGGGACAGCCCGACTTGACTATGGCTACACCTTC.

The V call is TRBV6-5, the J call TRBJ1-4; D uncertain. Germline V gives CDR1 MNHEY, CDR2 SVGAGI. The CDR3 totals 14 residues. Trimming left V 7 bases short and J 5 bases short, with 14 bases between. CDR3 sequence (DNA): TGTGCCAGCATTTCGGAGGCTACGAATGAAAAACTGTTTTTT. Residues: CASISEATNEKLFF.

As regards this clone: Distinct nucleotide sequences in the sample also encode this CDR3. V and J are TRBV4-1 and TRBJ2-7; 10 bases map to TRBD1. Germline V lookup: CDR1 MGHRA, CDR2 YSYEKL. CDR3 length equals 14 residues. Losses at the gene ends were 3 bases for V and 3 bases for J; bases not matched to a gene: 2. This CDR3 is CASSQTGGIYEQYF. The CDR3 DNA is TGCGCCAGCAGCCAGACAGGGGGCATCTACGAGCAGTACTTC.

The rearrangement links TRBV2 to TRBJ1-6; D is possibly TRBD1 (6 bases). The CDR3 sequence is 14 residues long. V was shortened by 9 bases and J by 8 bases, with 17 bases between the two germline ends. The germline V gene has CDR1 SNHLY and CDR2 FYNNEI. The CDR3 here is CARGAAGGDSPLHF. CDR3 coding DNA: TGTGCCAGGGGGGCAGCGGGCGGTGATTCACCCCTCCACTTT.

V is TRBV7-2 and J is TRBJ1-2; possible D gene TRBD1, 5 bases. This CDR3 has 16 residues. The V gene lost 5 bases and the J gene lost 4 bases, with 20 bases spanning the gap. Germline V lookup: CDR1 SGHTA, CDR2 FQGNSA. CDR3 nucleotides: TGTGCCAGCAGCCCAATAAGAGGACAAACGGGCTATGGCTACACCTTC. It translates to CASSPIRGQTGYGYTF.

The CDR3 coding sequence is TGTGCCAGCAGCCCCAGGGCAAAGCCGAACACTGAAGCTTTCTTT. Its protein product is CASSPRAKPNTEAFF. This rearrangement joins TRBV3-1 (or the pseudogene TRBV3-2) to TRBJ1-1; D is perhaps TRBD1 (5 bases). This CDR3 region has 15 residues. Germline loops: CDR1 LGHDT, CDR2 YNNKEL (reference sequence). The V end lost 4 bases, the J end lost 1 base, and 13 bases lay between the germline ends.

This chain links TRBV5-1 with TRBJ2-5; D remains ambiguous. The CDR3 runs 12 residues. Trimming pared 4 bases from V and 6 bases from J, leaving 10 bases between. Germline lookup yields CDR1 SGHRS and CDR2 YFSETQ. Written as DNA, the CDR3 is TGCGCCAGCAGCCCAGACTGGCAGACCCAGTACTTC. Translating it yields CASSPDWQTQYF. The full variable domain, rest sourced from reference TRBV5-1 and TRBJ2-5, is KAGVTQTPRYLIKTRGQQVTLSCSPISGHRSVSWYQQTPGQGLQFLFEYFSETQRNKGNFPGRFSGRQFSNSRSEMNVSTLELGDSALYLCASSPDWQTQYFGPGTRLLVL.

This clone has just one count. The V call is TRBV11-1, the J call TRBJ2-4; no clear D gene. This CDR3 is built from 14 residues. V was pared by 7 bases and J by 0 bases, with 10 bases between. The germline CDR1 and CDR2 sequences are SGHAT and FQDESV (reference sequence). The CDR3 sequence: CASTGTLAKNIQYF. The DNA for the CDR3 is TGTGCCAGCACCGGCACCCTAGCCAAAAACATTCAGTACTTC.

The gene calls are TRBV4-1 and TRBJ2-7; 8 nucleotides agree with TRBD2. After removal of 3 bases from V and 2 bases from J, the junction contained 6 bases not matched to a gene. Germline V CDR1 and CDR2: MGHRA, YSYEKL. There are 15 residues in the CDR3. In nucleotides, the CDR3 is TGCGCCAGCAGCCAGAGTCCGGGACTAGCCTACGAGCAGTACTTC. As protein: CASSQSPGLAYEQYF.

This chain uses TRBV11-2 with TRBJ2-6; the D gene is possibly TRBD1 (5 bases). V gave up 5 bases and J gave up 2 bases, with 7 bases separating them. The CDR3 has 14 amino acids. Germline V lookup: CDR1 SGHAT, CDR2 FQNNGV. The CDR3 DNA reads TGTGCCAGCAGCCCGACAGCTGGGGCCAACGTCCTGACTTTC. Its protein is CASSPTAGANVLTF.

The chain has TRBV6-6 and TRBJ2-2; no clear D. In germline, CDR1 is MNHNY, CDR2 SVGAGI (reference sequence). The V gene lost 8 bases and the J gene lost 3 bases, with 13 bases spanning the gap. The CDR3 sequence is 14 residues long. CDR3 protein: CASVGSGHTGELFF. The CDR3 DNA reads TGTGCCAGCGTCGGGTCCGGCCACACCGGGGAGCTGTTTTTT.

This sequence joins TRBV19 and TRBJ2-1, with 8 bases that match TRBD1. The length of the CDR3 is 17 residues. Unmatched junction bases numbered 6, after V lost 0 bases and J lost 2 bases. Germline values: CDR1 LNHDA, CDR2 SQIVND (reference sequence). The CDR3 nucleotides read TGTGCCAGTAGTATAGATCTGGGGACAGGAGCCTACAATGAGCAGTTCTTC. Amino acid sequence: CASSIDLGTGAYNEQFF.

The chain employs TRBV9 and TRBJ1-1; no clear D. Trimming left V 4 bases short and J 0 bases short, with 19 bases between. The CDR3 sequence is 17 residues long. The V gene's germline CDR1 is SGDLS and CDR2 YYNGEE. CDR3: CASSLGRSLAMNTEAFF. DNA for the CDR3: TGTGCCAGCAGCTTAGGACGGTCCCTTGCCATGAACACTGAAGCTTTCTTT.

This sequence joins TRBV12-3 or TRBV12-4 and TRBJ2-5; maybe TRBD2 (5 bases). V dropped 7 bases and J dropped 1 base, with 10 bases sitting between them. The CDR3 is 13 amino acids. For the CDR3, the DNA is TGTGCCAGCATCCGAAGCGGCCAAGAGACCCAGTACTTC. It yields the protein CASIRSGQETQYF.

CDR3 residues: CASSLGSGMSSYEQYF. CDR3 sequence (DNA): TGTGCCAGCAGCTTAGGATCAGGGATGAGTTCCTACGAGCAGTACTTC. The rearrangement joins TRBV7-6 to TRBJ2-7, with D possibly matching TRBD1 (5 bases). The length of the CDR3 is 16 residues. Trimming cost V 1 base and J 1 base, with 14 bases left between them. CDR1 is SGHVS, CDR2 FNYEAQ, per germline.

The gene calls are TRBV4-2 and TRBJ2-2; a possible D gene is TRBD2 (6 bases). With 11 bases removed from V and 0 bases from J, the gap between germline ends came to 16 bases. There are 15 residues in the CDR3. CDR1 is LGHNA and CDR2 is YNFKEQ in the germline V gene. As DNA, the CDR3 is TGTGCCGCCAACCCGGGGGTGACGAACACCGGGGAGCTGTTTTTT. It is translated as CAANPGVTNTGELFF.

The chain has TRBV7-9 and TRBJ2-3; TRBD1 is a possible D gene (5 bases). The germline V gene has CDR1 SEHNR and CDR2 FQNEAQ (reference sequence). The CDR3 spans 14 residues. V gave up 5 bases and J gave up 2 bases, with 11 bases separating them. CDR3 in DNA: TGTGCCAGCAGCGACAAACAGGTCACAGATACGCAGTATTTT. Residues: CASSDKQVTDTQYF.

The chain is built from TRBV4-3 and TRBJ1-2, with D unresolved. The germline CDR1 and CDR2 sequences are LGHNA and YSLEER. Trimming removed 1 base from V and 4 bases from J, with 19 bases in between. CDR3 length: 17 residues. CDR3 loop: CASSQVGEALQRYGYTF. As DNA, the CDR3 is TGCGCCAGCAGCCAAGTTGGGGAGGCTTTGCAACGCTATGGCTACACCTTC.

The chain recombines TRBV6-1 with TRBJ1-6, with 7 bases matching TRBD1. V dropped 4 bases and J dropped 9; count of bases not matched to a gene: 0. CDR1 and CDR2 (germline): MNHNS, SASEGT. The CDR3 totals 12 residues. CDR3 protein: CASSGQGSPLHF. The CDR3 nucleotides read TGTGCCAGCAGTGGACAGGGTTCACCCCTCCACTTT.

V gene TRBV5-1 combines with J gene TRBJ1-1; 7 bases are shared with TRBD1. The CDR3 covers 15 residues. Germline V lookup: CDR1 SGHRS, CDR2 YFSETQ. V gave up 4 bases and J gave up 0 bases; unmatched junction bases: 6. CDR3 DNA sequence: TGCGCCAGCAGCCCCCAGACAGGGATGAACACTGAAGCTTTCTTT. Protein product: CASSPQTGMNTEAFF.

The chain has TRBV6-5 and TRBJ2-7; no clear D. The germline V gene encodes CDR1 MNHEY and CDR2 SVGAGI. There are 13 residues in the CDR3. Trimming left V 5 bases short and J 3 bases short, with 11 bases between. The CDR3 DNA is TGTGCCAGCAGTACTGAGCCCCTCTACGAGCAGTACTTC. Its protein product is CASSTEPLYEQYF.